This T cell receptor (beta chain) was documented in a study of blood T cell repertoires in COVID-19. As for the study in general: The United States, Italy and Spain provided the acute and convalescent COVID-19 samples. T cells, B-cell-depleted T cells, or PBMCs supplied cDNA or gDNA.

Trimming at V came to 6 bases and at J to 5 bases, leaving 9 bases not matched to a gene. Germline V gives CDR1 MDHEN, CDR2 SYDVKM. This CDR3 spans 16 amino acids. Per the study methods: From reference gene primer amplification, estimates of nucleated cell counts were derived. Generated by immunoSEQ multiplex PCR, the TCRdb table keeps only in-frame clones and is missing some. V and J calls plus clone size are reproduced from that table; the DNA served to infer D and trimming. The sample lists fewer than 150,000 clones, about 85% seen once, with approximately 3.6% in the top ten. The material sequenced was peripheral blood. The receptor was derived from a man aged 40-49 years with acute or convalescent COVID-19. The chain joins TRBV28 to TRBJ1-6, with TRBD1 matching 8 bases. CDR3 bases: TGTGCCAGCAGACCACACGGACAGGGCGATAATTCACCCCTCCACTTT. Its translation: CASRPHGQGDNSPLHF.